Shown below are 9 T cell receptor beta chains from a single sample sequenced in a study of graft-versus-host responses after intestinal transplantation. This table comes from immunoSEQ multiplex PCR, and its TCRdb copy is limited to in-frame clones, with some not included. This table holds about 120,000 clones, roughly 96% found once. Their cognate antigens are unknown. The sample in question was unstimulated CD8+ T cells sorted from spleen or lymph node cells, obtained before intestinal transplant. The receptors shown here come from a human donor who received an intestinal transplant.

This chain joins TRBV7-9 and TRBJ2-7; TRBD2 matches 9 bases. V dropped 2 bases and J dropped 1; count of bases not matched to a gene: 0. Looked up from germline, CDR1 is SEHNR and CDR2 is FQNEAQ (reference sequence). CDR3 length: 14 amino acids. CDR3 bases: TGTGCCAGCAGCTTAAGCGGGAGGTCCTACGAGCAGTACTTC. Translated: CASSLSGRSYEQYF. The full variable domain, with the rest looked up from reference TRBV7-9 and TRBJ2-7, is DTGVSQNPRHKITKRGQNVTFRCDPISEHNRLYWYRQTLGQGPEFLTYFQNEAQLEKSRLLSDRFSAERPKGSFSTLEIQRTEQGDSAMYLCASSLSGRSYEQYFGPGTRLTVT.

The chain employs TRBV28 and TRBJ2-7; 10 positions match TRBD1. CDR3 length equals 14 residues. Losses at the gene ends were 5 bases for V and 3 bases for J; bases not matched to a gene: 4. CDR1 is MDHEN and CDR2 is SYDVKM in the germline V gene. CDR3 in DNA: TGTGCCAGCAGTCCCGGACAGGGGGACTACGAGCAGTACTTC. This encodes CASSPGQGDYEQYF.

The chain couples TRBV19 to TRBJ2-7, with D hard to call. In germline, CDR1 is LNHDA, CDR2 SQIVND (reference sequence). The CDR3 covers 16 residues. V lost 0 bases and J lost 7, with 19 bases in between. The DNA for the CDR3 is TGTGCCAGTAGTATAGATTGGAGTCTCGCCGGTTCGGAGCAGTACTTC. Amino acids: CASSIDWSLAGSEQYF.

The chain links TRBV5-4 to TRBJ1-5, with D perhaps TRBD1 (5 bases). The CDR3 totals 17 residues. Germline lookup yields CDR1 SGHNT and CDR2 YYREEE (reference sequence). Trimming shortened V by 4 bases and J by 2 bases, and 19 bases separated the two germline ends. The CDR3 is CASSQDLQAGRNQPQHF. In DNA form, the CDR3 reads TGTGCCAGCAGCCAAGATCTCCAGGCAGGGCGCAATCAGCCCCAGCATTTT. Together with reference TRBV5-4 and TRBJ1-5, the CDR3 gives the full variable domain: ETGVTQSPTHLIKTRGQQVTLRCSSQSGHNTVSWYQQALGQGPQFIFQYYREEENGRGNFPPRFSGLQFPNYSSELNVNALELDDSALYLCASSQDLQAGRNQPQHFGDGTRLSIL.

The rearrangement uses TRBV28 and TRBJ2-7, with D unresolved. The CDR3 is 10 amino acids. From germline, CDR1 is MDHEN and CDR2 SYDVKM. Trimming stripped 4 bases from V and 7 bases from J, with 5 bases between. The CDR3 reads CASSYQEQYF. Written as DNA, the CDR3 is TGTGCCAGCAGTTATCAAGAGCAGTACTTC. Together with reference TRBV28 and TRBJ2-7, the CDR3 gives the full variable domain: DVKVTQSSRYLVKRTGEKVFLECVQDMDHENMFWYRQDPGLGLRLIYFSYDVKMKEKGDIPEGYSVSREKKERFSLILESASTNQTSMYLCASSYQEQYFGPGTRLTVT.

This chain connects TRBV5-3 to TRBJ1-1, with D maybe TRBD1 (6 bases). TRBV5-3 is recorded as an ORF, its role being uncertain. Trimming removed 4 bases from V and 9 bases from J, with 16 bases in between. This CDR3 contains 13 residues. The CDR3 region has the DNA TGTGCCAGAAGCGGTAACAGGGAACTTAAAGCTTTCTTT. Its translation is CARSGNRELKAFF.

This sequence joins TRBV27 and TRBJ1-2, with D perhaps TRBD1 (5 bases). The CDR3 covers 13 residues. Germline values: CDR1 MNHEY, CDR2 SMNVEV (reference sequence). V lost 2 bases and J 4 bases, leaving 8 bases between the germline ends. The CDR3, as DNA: TGTGCCAGCAGTTTAGAGGGGCCCTATGGCTACACCTTC. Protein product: CASSLEGPYGYTF.

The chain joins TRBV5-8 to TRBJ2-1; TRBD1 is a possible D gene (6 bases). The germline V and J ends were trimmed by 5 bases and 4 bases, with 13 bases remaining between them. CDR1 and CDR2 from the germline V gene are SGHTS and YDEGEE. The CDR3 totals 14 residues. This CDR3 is CASRSGVRYNEQFF. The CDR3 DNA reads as TGTGCCAGCAGGTCAGGGGTTAGGTACAATGAGCAGTTCTTC.

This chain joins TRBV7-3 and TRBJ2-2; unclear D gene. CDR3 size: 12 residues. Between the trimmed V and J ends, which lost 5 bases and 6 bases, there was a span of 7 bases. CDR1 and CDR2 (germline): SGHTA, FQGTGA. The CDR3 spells CASSTAAGELFF. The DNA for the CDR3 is TGTGCCAGCAGCACCGCCGCCGGGGAGCTGTTTTTT.